Following are 18 T cell receptor beta chains from one sample sequenced in a study of blood T cell repertoires in COVID-19. Sequenced by immunoSEQ multiplex PCR; TCRdb stores in-frame clones only, minus some. Here the sample spans hundreds of thousands of clones, 70% to 85% being singletons. The sequencing sample was made of peripheral blood. These receptors all come from a man older than 75 with acute or convalescent COVID-19.

The V call is TRBV5-1, the J call TRBJ1-5; 11 bases agree with TRBD1. Per the germline V gene, CDR1 is SGHRS and CDR2 is YFSETQ. V shed 2 bases and J 8 bases; nucleotides not matched to a gene: 9. The CDR3 consists of 16 residues. The CDR3 DNA sequence: TGCGCCAGCAGCTTACTAGGACAGGGGGCTAACGAGCCCCAGCATTTT. As protein: CASSLLGQGANEPQHF.

This chain connects TRBV18 to TRBJ1-2, with a possible D match to TRBD1 (5 bases). Germline V gene lookup returns CDR1 KGHSH and CDR2 LQKENI. The CDR3 totals 17 residues. V gave up 2 bases and J gave up 3 bases, with 19 bases separating them. As DNA, the CDR3 is TGTGCCAGCTCACCAGGACGGGACTATACTCTCCACTATGGCTACACCTTC. Its protein product is CASSPGRDYTLHYGYTF. Full variable domain (remainder filled in from reference TRBV18 and TRBJ1-2): NAGVMQNPRHLVRRRGQEARLRCSPMKGHSHVYWYRQLPEEGLKFMVYLQKENIIDESGMPKERFSAEFPKEGPSILRIQQVVRGDSAAYFCASSPGRDYTLHYGYTFGSGTRLTVV.

The chain uses TRBV7-9 and TRBJ2-3; weak D call: TRBD2 (5 bases). The germline gives CDR1 SEHNR, CDR2 FQNEAQ (reference sequence). V was cut by 4 bases and J by 4 bases, with 15 bases left in between. The CDR3 sequence is 15 residues long. CDR3 amino acids: CASSSRGLRADTQYF. CDR3 in DNA: TGTGCCAGCAGCTCACGGGGTTTAAGAGCAGATACGCAGTATTTT. Using reference TRBV7-9 and TRBJ2-3 for the parts outside the CDR3, the full variable domain is DTGVSQNPRHKITKRGQNVTFRCDPISEHNRLYWYRQTLGQGPEFLTYFQNEAQLEKSRLLSDRFSAERPKGSFSTLEIQRTEQGDSAMYLCASSSRGLRADTQYFGPGTRLTVL.

This clone was observed a handful of times. This chain's CDR3 is CASSFRGGAFF. CDR3 DNA sequence: TGTGCCAGCAGTTTTCGAGGGGGAGCTTTCTTT. The chain carries TRBV28 and TRBJ1-1; D possibly corresponds to TRBD1 (6 bases). Between the trimmed V and J ends, which lost 3 bases and 10 bases, there was a span of 9 bases. Germline V lookup: CDR1 MDHEN, CDR2 SYDVKM. The CDR3 spans 11 residues.

In this sample, this clone turned up many times. This chain joins TRBV7-3 and TRBJ2-3; D is perhaps TRBD1 (5 bases). Trimming removed 5 bases from V and 8 bases from J, with 17 bases in between. Germline CDR1 reads SGHTA; CDR2 reads FQGTGA. This CDR3 has 14 residues. CDR3 bases: TGTGCCAGCAGCCTAGGCAAGGACACTCCTACGCAGTATTTT. Translation: CASSLGKDTPTQYF.

This clone has only one observation. V usage is TRBV2 and J usage is TRBJ2-7; unclear D gene. CDR3 size: 11 residues. With 5 bases removed from V and 3 bases from J, the gap between germline ends came to 5 bases. CDR1 is SNHLY, CDR2 FYNNEI, per germline. The CDR3: CASSPRYEQYF. Here the CDR3 DNA reads TGTGCCAGCAGTCCCCGCTACGAGCAGTACTTC.

This clone was observed a few times. V is TRBV6-6 and J is TRBJ1-5; 10 bases are a match to TRBD1. The V and J ends lost 6 bases and 7 bases, in that order; junction bases with no gene match: 12. Germline CDR1 and CDR2: MNHNY and SVGAGI (reference sequence). The CDR3 extends over 16 amino acids. For the CDR3, the DNA is TGTGCCAGCAGCCCCGGGACAGGGGATGGCTGGCAGCCCCAGCATTTT. Protein product: CASSPGTGDGWQPQHF.

The sample holds a few counts of this clone. The V call is TRBV7-2, the J call TRBJ1-2; D perhaps matches TRBD1 (5 bases). The CDR3 sequence is 13 residues long. Germline CDR1 SGHTA, CDR2 FQGNSA. Between the trimmed V and J ends, which lost 6 bases and 1 base, there was a span of 9 bases. DNA of the CDR3: TGTGCCAGCAGTCCAGACAGTAACTATGGCTACACCTTC. This codes for CASSPDSNYGYTF.

The chain links TRBV7-2 to TRBJ2-1; TRBD1 is a possible D gene (5 bases). The CDR3 is made up of 13 amino acids. The V gene lost 4 bases and the J gene lost 9 bases, with 13 bases spanning the gap. CDR1 and CDR2 (germline): SGHTA, FQGNSA. DNA of the CDR3: TGTGCCAGCAGCTCGTACAGGATAGGTGAGCAGTTCTTC. Encoded protein: CASSSYRIGEQFF. Full variable domain (missing parts from reference TRBV7-2 and TRBJ2-1): GAGVSQSPSNKVTEKGKDVELRCDPISGHTALYWYRQSLGQGLEFLIYFQGNSAPDKSGLPSDRFSAERTGGSVSTLTIQRTQQEDSAVYLCASSSYRIGEQFFGPGTRLTVL.

This clone came up once. The genes are TRBV24-1 and TRBJ1-1, with 9 bases fitting TRBD1. The germline CDR1 and CDR2 sequences are KGHDR and SFDVKD. The CDR3 contains 14 residues. The trim removed 4 bases at V and 11 bases at J, leaving 10 bases unmatched. The CDR3 reads CATSEERRGQGAFF. The CDR3 nucleotides are TGTGCCACCAGTGAGGAACGACGGGGACAGGGCGCTTTCTTT.

V is TRBV7-9 and J is TRBJ1-2, with 7 nucleotides matching TRBD1. This CDR3 is 13 amino acids long. Germline CDR1 is SEHNR and CDR2 is FQNEAQ (reference sequence). J was trimmed by 4 bases and V by 5 bases; bases with no gene match: 4. CDR3 bases: TGTGCCAGCAGCCAGGGACAGATCTATGGCTACACCTTC. This sequence encodes CASSQGQIYGYTF. Looking up the rest from reference TRBV7-9 and TRBJ1-2 gives the full variable domain: DTGVSQNPRHKITKRGQNVTFRCDPISEHNRLYWYRQTLGQGPEFLTYFQNEAQLEKSRLLSDRFSAERPKGSFSTLEIQRTEQGDSAMYLCASSQGQIYGYTFGSGTRLTVV.

Notes on this clone: Compared with germline, one end of the junction differs, possibly owing to a read error. This rearrangement joins TRBV18 to TRBJ2-7; D may be TRBD2 (5 bases). CDR1 KGHSH and CDR2 LQKENI come from the germline V gene. The CDR3 has 13 amino acids. The CDR3: CASSPTAATLGDF. The CDR3 nucleotides read TGTGCCAGCTCACCAACGGCCGCTACACTCGGGGACTTC.

The V call is TRBV29-1, the J call TRBJ1-2; D may be TRBD1 (6 bases). Germline-derived CDR1 and CDR2 are SQVTM and ANQGSEA. Trimming left V 0 bases short and J 8 bases short, with 19 bases between. The CDR3 consists of 15 residues. CDR3 protein: CSVEDLYRVRKGYTF. The CDR3 DNA follows: TGCAGCGTTGAAGATCTTTACAGGGTTCGAAAGGGCTACACCTTC.

This rearrangement joins TRBV30 to TRBJ2-1; the D is unclear. CDR1 and CDR2 from the germline V gene are GTSNPN and SVGIG (reference sequence). V lost 7 bases and J 5 bases, leaving 24 bases between the germline ends. The CDR3 has 16 residues. As DNA, the CDR3 is TGTGCCTCCACTCCCCGAGGAAGGCCAATAAACAATGAGCAGTTCTTC. Protein: CASTPRGRPINNEQFF.

Concerning this clone itself: This specimen includes other DNA sequences encoding the same CDR3. The V and J genes are TRBV12-3 or TRBV12-4 and TRBJ1-5, with a tentative D call TRBD1 (6 bases). V gave up 4 bases and J gave up 4 bases, with 8 bases separating them. CDR3 length: 13 amino acids. The CDR3 protein is CASSSDRNQPQHF. In DNA, the CDR3 is TGTGCCAGCAGTTCGGACAGAAATCAGCCCCAGCATTTT.

The rearrangement uses TRBV9 and TRBJ2-7; a possible D gene is TRBD2 (7 bases). The germline V gene has CDR1 SGDLS and CDR2 YYNGEE. The CDR3 spans 15 residues. V was trimmed by 1 base and J by 6 bases, leaving 17 bases between them. CDR3 residues: CASSVRGGGPTEQYF. CDR3 coding DNA: TGTGCCAGCAGCGTAAGGGGGGGAGGGCCAACCGAGCAGTACTTC.

The J gene is TRBJ1-1, the V gene TRBV19; 9 positions match TRBD1. The CDR3 has 16 amino acids. V lost 5 bases to trimming and J lost 1 base; unmatched junction nucleotides: 8. The germline gives CDR1 LNHDA, CDR2 SQIVND (reference sequence). The CDR3 spells CASSPRDRVGNTEAFF. The CDR3 nucleotides are TGTGCCAGTAGTCCCCGGGACAGGGTAGGGAACACTGAAGCTTTCTTT.

V is TRBV7-9 and J is TRBJ1-2, with a possible D match to TRBD1 (5 bases). This CDR3 region has 14 residues. V lost 8 bases, J lost 5 bases, and 18 bases lay in between. The germline V gene encodes CDR1 SEHNR and CDR2 FQNEAQ (reference sequence). The CDR3 region has the DNA TGTGCCAGCTCACCTATCGGCCAGGGTTATGGCTACACCTTC. Its translation is CASSPIGQGYGYTF.